These 14 T cell receptor beta chains originate from one sample sequenced in a study of shared clonotypes between healthy human individuals. The repertoire was sequenced with immunoSEQ multiplex PCR; TCRdb's copy has only in-frame clones and lacks some. The sample consists of more than 2 million clones, about 95% of them appearing once. The sample taken for sequencing was naive CD4+ T cells sorted from blood. Subset in this sample: CD45RA+ positively selected. The source is a man between 18 and 35 years old in good health.

In its sample, this clone was seen once. The CDR3 spells CATSGSGNTIYF. Here the CDR3 DNA reads TGTGCCACATCGGGATCTGGAAACACCATATATTTT. This chain links TRBV6-5 with TRBJ1-3; D call uncertain. Germline V gene lookup returns CDR1 MNHEY and CDR2 SVGAGI. The V end was cut by 10 bases, the J end by 1 base, with 8 bases between. This CDR3 is built from 12 residues.

In the case of this clone: This specimen includes other DNA sequences encoding the same CDR3. CDR3 in DNA: TGTGCCAGCAGCCGAGGGGGGGCTAATGAAAAACTGTTTTTT. It is translated as CASSRGGANEKLFF. The chain carries TRBV11-2 and TRBJ1-4, with D perhaps TRBD1 (6 bases). The CDR3 length is 14 residues. V was trimmed by 5 bases and J by 3 bases, leaving 10 bases between them. Germline V CDR1 and CDR2: SGHAT, FQNNGV. The entire variable domain, with the rest obtained from reference TRBV11-2 and TRBJ1-4, is as follows: EAGVAQSPRYKIIEKRQSVAFWCNPISGHATLYWYQQILGQGPKLLIQFQNNGVVDDSQLPKDRFSAERLKGVDSTLKIQPAKLEDSAVYLCASSRGGANEKLFFGSGTQLSVL.

The gene calls are TRBV19 and TRBJ1-5; TRBD1 aligns across 8 bases. Trimming cost V 5 bases and J 3 bases; bases outside gene matches: 6. The CDR3 is made up of 15 amino acids. Germline V gene data show CDR1 as LNHDA and CDR2 as SQIVND (reference sequence). This CDR3 is CASSARQGFNQPQHF. The CDR3 nucleotides read TGTGCCAGTAGTGCACGACAGGGGTTCAATCAGCCCCAGCATTTT. The full variable domain, with the rest looked up from reference TRBV19 and TRBJ1-5, is DGGITQSPKYLFRKEGQNVTLSCEQNLNHDAMYWYRQDPGQGLRLIYYSQIVNDFQKGDIAEGYSVSREKKESFPLTVTSAQKNPTAFYLCASSARQGFNQPQHFGDGTRLSIL.

The gene calls are TRBV6-6 and TRBJ1-2; D is unclear. CDR1 MNHNY and CDR2 SVGAGI come from the germline V gene (reference sequence). The CDR3 extends over 14 amino acids. The germline V and J ends were trimmed by 2 bases and 1 base, with 8 bases remaining between them. CDR3 loop: CASSYPQDNYGYTF. In DNA, the CDR3 is TGTGCCAGCAGTTACCCGCAGGATAACTATGGCTACACCTTC.

The chain has TRBV10-3 and TRBJ2-7, with 10 bases matching TRBD1. Unmatched junction bases numbered 4, after V lost 2 bases and J lost 12 bases. The CDR3 contains 12 residues. Germline-derived CDR1 and CDR2 are ENHRY and SYGVKD. CDR3 bases: TGTGCCATCAGTGAGCCGGGGGACAGGGGGTACTTC. Its protein product is CAISEPGDRGYF.

The chain combines TRBV7-6 with TRBJ2-1; D not certain. V was clipped by 8 bases and J by 5 bases, with 10 bases between them. CDR3 length equals 12 residues. Germline CDR1 and CDR2: SGHVS and FNYEAQ. Here the CDR3 DNA reads TGTGCCAGCGGGGTCGAAAACAATGAGCAGTTCTTC. The encoded protein is CASGVENNEQFF.

This chain connects TRBV11-2 to TRBJ2-5; 7 bases are shared with TRBD2. The CDR3 loop spans 14 amino acids. Germline assignment: CDR1 SGHAT and CDR2 FQNNGV. V was clipped by 6 bases and J by 5 bases; unmatched bases: 9. As DNA, the CDR3 is TGTGCCAGCAGACAACGGGGGGAAGGGGAGACCCAGTACTTC. As protein: CASRQRGEGETQYF.

This rearrangement joins TRBV6-5 to TRBJ2-2; possibly TRBD1 or TRBD2 for D (5 bases each). V lost 5 bases to trimming and J lost 7 bases, with 14 bases between them. This CDR3 has 14 residues. Germline V lookup: CDR1 MNHEY, CDR2 SVGAGI. This chain's CDR3 is CASSRGPIHGELFF. The CDR3 DNA reads TGTGCCAGCAGTCGGGGACCAATACACGGGGAGCTGTTTTTT.

V is TRBV19 and J is TRBJ1-4, with D hard to call. This CDR3 is 12 amino acids long. V was shortened by 7 bases and J by 8 bases, with 11 bases between the two germline ends. CDR1 and CDR2 from the germline V gene are LNHDA and SQIVND (reference sequence). DNA for the CDR3: TGTGCCAGTACCCGCTTAGGGGAAAAACTGTTTTTT. It encodes CASTRLGEKLFF.

The chain joins TRBV4-1 to TRBJ1-1, with D perhaps matching TRBD1 (6 bases). Trimming pared 6 bases from V and 0 bases from J, leaving 11 bases between. This CDR3 contains 14 residues. Germline V gene sequence: CDR1 MGHRA, CDR2 YSYEKL. This CDR3 is CASRRGDMNTEAFF. CDR3 nucleotides: TGCGCCAGCAGACGGGGGGACATGAACACTGAAGCTTTCTTT.

The CDR3 nucleotides read TGTGCCAGCAGTTACTCGAAGGGGCCCCAAGAGACCCAGTACTTC. This translates into CASSYSKGPQETQYF. The chain carries TRBV6-5 and TRBJ2-5, with a tentative D call TRBD1 (5 bases). The CDR3 loop spans 15 amino acids. Trimming shortened V by 0 bases and J by 1 base, and 9 bases separated the two germline ends. Germline V CDR1 and CDR2: MNHEY, SVGAGI.

This clone was found once. This chain uses TRBV7-9 with TRBJ2-7; D gene ambiguous. The germline CDR1 and CDR2 sequences are SEHNR and FQNEAQ (reference sequence). This CDR3 has 14 amino acids. Between the trimmed V and J ends, which lost 1 base and 2 bases, there was a span of 9 bases. Here the CDR3 reads CASSLGEAPYEQYF. The CDR3 bases are TGTGCCAGCAGCTTAGGCGAGGCCCCCTACGAGCAGTACTTC. The whole variable domain, filled in from reference TRBV7-9 and TRBJ2-7, reads DTGVSQNPRHKITKRGQNVTFRCDPISEHNRLYWYRQTLGQGPEFLTYFQNEAQLEKSRLLSDRFSAERPKGSFSTLEIQRTEQGDSAMYLCASSLGEAPYEQYFGPGTRLTVT.

The chain links TRBV11-3 to TRBJ1-4, with 7 bases that match TRBD1. The length of the CDR3 is 15 residues. Germline V CDR1 and CDR2: SGHNT, YENEEA. V was pared by 2 bases and J by 2 bases, with 2 bases of the junction left unmatched. The chain's CDR3 is CASSLRQGTNEKLFF. CDR3 bases: TGTGCCAGCAGCTTACGACAGGGTACTAATGAAAAACTGTTTTTT.

This chain uses TRBV2 with TRBJ1-6; D gene uncertain. Germline CDR1 reads SNHLY; CDR2 reads FYNNEI. The CDR3 consists of 14 residues. The V end lost 4 bases, the J end lost 5 bases, and 9 bases lay between the germline ends. The CDR3 sequence is CASSVGWDNSPLHF. The CDR3 nucleotides read TGTGCCAGCAGTGTGGGGTGGGATAATTCACCCCTCCACTTT.